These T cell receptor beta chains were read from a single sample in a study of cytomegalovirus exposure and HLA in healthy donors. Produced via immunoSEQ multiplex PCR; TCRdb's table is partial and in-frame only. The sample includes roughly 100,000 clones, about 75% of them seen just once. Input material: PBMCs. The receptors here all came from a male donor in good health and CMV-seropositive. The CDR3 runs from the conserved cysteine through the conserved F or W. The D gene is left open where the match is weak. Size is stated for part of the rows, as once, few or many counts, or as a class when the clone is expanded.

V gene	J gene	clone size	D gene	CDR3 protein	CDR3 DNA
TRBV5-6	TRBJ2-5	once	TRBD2	CASSLTSGGLETQYF	TGTGCCAGCAGCTTAACTAGCGGGGGGTTGGAGACCCAGTACTTC
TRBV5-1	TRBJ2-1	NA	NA	CASSLTESYNEQFF	TGCGCCAGCAGCTTGACGGAGTCCTACAATGAGCAGTTCTTC
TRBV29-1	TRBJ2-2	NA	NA	CSVQNTGELFF	TGCAGCGTGCAGAATACCGGGGAGCTGTTTTTT
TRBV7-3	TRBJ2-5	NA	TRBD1	CASSRTGTQETQYF	TGTGCCAGCAGCCGGACAGGTACCCAAGAGACCCAGTACTTC
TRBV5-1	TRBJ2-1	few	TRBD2	CASSLGAGGVNEQFF	TGCGCCAGCAGCTTGGGAGCGGGGGGTGTTAATGAGCAGTTCTTC
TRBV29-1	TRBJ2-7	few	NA	CSVLPGGRGNEQYF	TGCAGCGTTCTCCCCGGGGGACGGGGGAACGAGCAGTACTTC
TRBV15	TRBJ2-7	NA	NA	CATSIGSTSSYEQYF	TGTGCCACCAGCATCGGGTCAACGAGCTCCTACGAGCAGTACTTC
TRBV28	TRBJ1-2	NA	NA	CASSSPGRGYTF	TGTGCCAGCAGTTCCCCAGGTCGTGGCTACACCTTC
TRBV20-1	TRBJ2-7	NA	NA	CSATGSYEQYF	TGCAGTGCTACCGGGAGCTACGAGCAGTACTTC
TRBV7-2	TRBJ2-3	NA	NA	CASSAHPADTQYF	TGTGCCAGCAGCGCCCACCCGGCAGATACGCAGTATTTT
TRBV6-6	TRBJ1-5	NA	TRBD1	CASSRQGAYSNQPQHF	TGTGCCAGCAGTCGACAGGGGGCTTATAGCAATCAGCCCCAGCATTTT
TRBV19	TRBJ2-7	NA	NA	CASSSVQGEQYF	TGTGCCAGTAGTAGTGTACAGGGAGAGCAGTACTTC
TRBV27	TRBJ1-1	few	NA	CASSLSSVSPNTEAFF	TGTGCCAGCAGTTTATCGTCCGTGTCTCCGAACACTGAAGCTTTCTTT
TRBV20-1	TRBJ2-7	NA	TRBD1	CSAGTAYEQYF	TGCAGTGCCGGGACAGCTTACGAGCAGTACTTC
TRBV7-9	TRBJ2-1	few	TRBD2	CASSLEPLAGYEQFF	TGTGCCAGCAGCTTAGAGCCACTAGCGGGGTATGAGCAGTTCTTC
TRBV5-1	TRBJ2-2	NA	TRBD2	CASSLLAGVTPGELFF	TGCGCCAGCAGCTTGCTGGCGGGGGTTACTCCCGGGGAGCTGTTTTTT
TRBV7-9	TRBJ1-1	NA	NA	CASSFGGRGNTEAFF	TGTGCCAGCAGCTTCGGGGGGCGGGGGAACACTGAAGCTTTCTTT
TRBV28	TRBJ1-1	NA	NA	CASSSSTAEIMNTEAFF	TGTGCCAGCAGTTCCTCCACAGCGGAGATCATGAACACTGAAGCTTTCTTT
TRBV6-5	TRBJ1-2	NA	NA	CASSPGRLLYGYTF	TGTGCCAGCAGCCCGGGTCGCCTCCTCTATGGCTACACCTTC
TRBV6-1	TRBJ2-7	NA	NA	CASSEADGGYEQYF	TGTGCCAGCAGTGAAGCGGACGGAGGTTACGAGCAGTACTTC
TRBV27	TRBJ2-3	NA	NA	CASSLSYGSGTDTQYF	TGTGCCAGCAGTTTATCTTACGGGAGTGGCACAGATACGCAGTATTTT
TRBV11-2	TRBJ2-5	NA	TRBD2	CASSLVSSGRETQYF	TGTGCCAGCAGCTTAGTGTCTAGCGGGAGGGAGACCCAGTACTTC
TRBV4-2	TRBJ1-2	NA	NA	CASSHSGGAYGYTF	TGTGCCAGCAGCCACTCGGGTGGGGCCTATGGCTACACCTTC
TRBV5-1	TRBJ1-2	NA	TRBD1	CASSLSQGAYGYTF	TGCGCCAGCAGCTTGAGCCAGGGGGCCTATGGCTACACCTTC
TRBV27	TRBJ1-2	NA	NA	CASRPTGSDSYTF	TGTGCCAGCAGACCCACAGGGTCGGACAGCTACACCTTC
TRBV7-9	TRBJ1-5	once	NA	CASSFGDTPLEPQHF	TGTGCCAGCAGCTTCGGGGACACCCCCCTGGAGCCCCAGCATTTT